This T cell receptor beta chain is drawn from a study of tumor-infiltrating lymphocytes in primary liver carcinoma. A note on this clonotype: At one of its ends the junction is not consistent with the germline gene, which may arise from a read error.

Constant-region priming of around 500 ng total RNA yielded TCR beta cDNA. Slightly modified ARM-PCR with three nested multiplex PCR rounds yielded TCR beta libraries. Forward primers for TRBV1-TRBV30 and a C-beta reverse primer served the first two PCR rounds, at roughly 10 cycles each. MiXCR, run by TCRdb on the multiplex PCR reads, gives a single entry per CDR3 protein. The sample gives 52,000 or so distinct CDR3 sequences, roughly 80% of which show up once; approximately 25% is in the top ten. The CDR3 covers 14 residues. It was from about 19-30 mg of unsorted bulk tissue that RNA and DNA were co-extracted.

The clonotype comes from a middle-aged man with primary liver carcinoma and hepatitis B virus infection. The sample consisted of liver tumor tissue from sampling region 5. Specified subset: tumor region T5, tumor centre. The chain combines TRBV12-3 or TRBV12-4 with TRBJ2-1; D is unclear. CDR3 sequence: CASSFEYTYKEQFF. DNA for the CDR3: TGTGCCAGCAGTTTTGAATATACCTACAAAGAGCAGTTCTTC.